In its sample, the clone carrying this T cell receptor (beta chain) was seen many times. No antigen is known for it. This entry comes from a study of blood T cells in healthy people across ages. Regarding the study as a whole: Age brought a roughly linear fall in TCR beta diversity measured per million T cells.

The donors, all healthy, were Caucasians living in Russia, aged about 6 to 95. The total RNA that was extracted per sample amounted to at least 5.5 micrograms. J lost 1 base, V lost 0 bases, and 4 bases had no gene match. The length of the CDR3 is 15 residues. Looked up from germline, CDR1 is DFQATT and CDR2 is SNEGSKA (reference sequence). Alongside a J-beta primer mix, a sample-barcoded 5' primer served in a second PCR lasting about 7 to 11 cycles. Every sample gave at least 3 million paired-end reads containing CDR3. TCRdb processed the 5' RACE reads anew with MiXCR; each CDR3 protein has one entry. This table has some 640,000 distinct CDR3 sequences, roughly 30% appearing once.

Material: blood. The source of this sequence is a woman of 80 years or more in good health. V and J are TRBV20-1 and TRBJ2-3, with 7 bases fitting TRBD2. The DNA of the CDR3 is TGCAGTGCTAGAGAGATACGGGGGGGCACAGATACGCAGTATTTT. It codes for CSAREIRGGTDTQYF.